The 19 T cell receptor beta chains below all came from one sample that was sequenced in a study of T cells after yellow fever vaccination. TCRdb re-called the 5' RACE reads through MiXCR, storing one row per CDR3 protein. The sample has roughly 120,000 distinct CDR3 sequences, 8% to 9.5% seen once. Specimen: CD8+ T cells sorted from PBMCs, collected 45 days after the yellow fever booster vaccination. These TCRs come from a man aged 30 to 39 who received the YFV17D yellow fever vaccine.

This clonotype was counted many times. V usage is TRBV29-1 and J usage is TRBJ2-2; D might be TRBD2 (6 bases). V was trimmed by 5 bases and J by 4 bases, leaving 14 bases between them. The CDR3 spans 14 residues. The germline gives CDR1 SQVTM, CDR2 ANQGSEA. This CDR3 is CSVFAERATGELFF. CDR3 nucleotide sequence: TGCAGCGTTTTCGCAGAGCGGGCCACCGGGGAGCTGTTTTTT.

This clonotype came up many times. The CDR3 spells CASSQDGGLAGAGYNEQFF. CDR3 in DNA: TGTGCCAGCAGCCAAGATGGGGGACTAGCGGGAGCGGGATACAATGAGCAGTTCTTC. The chain is built from TRBV4-2 and TRBJ2-1, with 14 bases lining up with TRBD2. The V gene end was trimmed by 0 bases and the J gene end by 4 bases; junction bases not matched to a gene: 8. The CDR3 is 19 residues long. Germline CDR1 and CDR2: LGHNA and YNFKEQ.

The rearrangement uses TRBV11-2 and TRBJ2-7; the D gene is possibly TRBD1 (5 bases). The V end lost 1 base, the J end lost 2 bases, and 9 bases lay between the germline ends. Germline V CDR1 and CDR2: SGHAT, FQNNGV. CDR3 size: 14 residues. CDR3 protein: CASSLGADTYEQYF. As DNA, the CDR3 is TGTGCCAGCAGCTTAGGGGCGGACACCTACGAGCAGTACTTC. The whole variable domain, remainder taken from reference TRBV11-2 and TRBJ2-7, is EAGVAQSPRYKIIEKRQSVAFWCNPISGHATLYWYQQILGQGPKLLIQFQNNGVVDDSQLPKDRFSAERLKGVDSTLKIQPAKLEDSAVYLCASSLGADTYEQYFGPGTRLTVT.

CDR3 region: CASSPLGGTQYF. The CDR3 nucleotides read TGTGCCAGCAGCCCCCTTGGTGGTACGCAGTATTTT. This chain joins TRBV6-5 and TRBJ2-3; no clear D gene. The CDR3 contains 12 residues. Per germline, CDR1 MNHEY and CDR2 SVGAGI. V was pared by 6 bases and J by 8 bases, with 12 bases between.

This clonotype appeared a few times. The CDR3 bases are TGTGCCAGCGAATCGGGACTAGCGGAACCTAGCACAGATACGCAGTATTTT. It specifies CASESGLAEPSTDTQYF. The genes are TRBV2 and TRBJ2-3, with 11 bases that match TRBD2. After removal of 8 bases from V and 0 bases from J, the junction contained 10 bases not matched to a gene. The CDR3 sequence is 17 residues long. Per germline, CDR1 SNHLY and CDR2 FYNNEI.

V and J are TRBV30 and TRBJ2-1; no definite D call. This CDR3 region has 13 residues. With 4 bases removed from V and 2 bases from J, the gap between germline ends came to 9 bases. Per the germline V gene, CDR1 is GTSNPN and CDR2 is SVGIG (reference sequence). The CDR3 spells CAWKGSAYNEQFF. CDR3 bases: TGTGCCTGGAAAGGGTCGGCCTACAATGAGCAGTTCTTC.

The CDR3: CASSEMATGEDTQYF. The CDR3 region has the DNA TGTGCCAGCAGTGAAATGGCAACAGGGGAGGATACGCAGTATTTT. The V and J genes are TRBV2 and TRBJ2-3; TRBD1 matches 7 bases. Germline-derived CDR1 and CDR2 are SNHLY and FYNNEI. CDR3 length: 15 residues. Trimming removed 2 bases from V and 6 bases from J; junction bases left unmatched: 8.

At least ten counts were recorded for this clonotype. The rearrangement joins TRBV7-8 to TRBJ2-7; TRBD1 matches at 10 bases. This CDR3 is built from 16 residues. The J segment lost 2 bases and the V segment lost 5 bases, leaving 9 bases of the junction unmatched. CDR1 SGHVS and CDR2 FQNEAQ come from the germline V gene. In DNA, the CDR3 is TGTGCCAGCAGCGTCCCCCGGGGACAGGGGCCCTACGAGCAGTACTTC. Its translation is CASSVPRGQGPYEQYF.

This clonotype was observed at least ten times. The rearrangement joins TRBV6-5 to TRBJ2-3; D unresolved. Germline V CDR1 and CDR2: MNHEY, SVGAGI. This CDR3 has 15 amino acids. V was shortened by 0 bases and J by 2 bases, with 9 bases between the two germline ends. CDR3 sequence (DNA): TGTGCCAGCAGTTACTCGAATCCGTTCACAGATACGCAGTATTTT. This gives the protein CASSYSNPFTDTQYF.

This clonotype has only a few counts. The chain couples TRBV6-5 to TRBJ2-7; the match to TRBD1 covers 9 bases. J was trimmed by 2 bases and V by 8 bases; bases with no gene match: 34. CDR3 length equals 23 residues. Germline CDR1 MNHEY, CDR2 SVGAGI. The CDR3 loop is CASLPRDRASHPNFRQTPYEQYF. CDR3 DNA: TGTGCCAGCTTACCCCGGGACAGGGCTAGTCATCCAAACTTTAGACAAACACCCTACGAGCAGTACTTC.

The sample holds many counts of this clonotype. The chain recombines TRBV7-9 with TRBJ2-3, with D hard to call. Trimming pared 2 bases from V and 4 bases from J, leaving 4 bases between. The germline V gene encodes CDR1 SEHNR and CDR2 FQNEAQ (reference sequence). The CDR3 is 12 residues long. CDR3 amino acids: CASSLSSDTQYF. In nucleotides, the CDR3 is TGTGCCAGCAGCTTATCGTCAGATACGCAGTATTTT.

There are a few counts of this clonotype. This chain connects TRBV21-1 to TRBJ1-2; TRBD1, as called in the table, went unchecked against the DNA. TRBV21-1 corresponds to a pseudogene. The CDR3 runs 15 residues. CDR3 in amino acids: CASSKGGRNTYGYTF. DNA for the CDR3: TGTGCCAGCAGCAAAGGGGGGCGGAACACCTATGGCTACACCTTC.

This clonotype was counted ten times or more. J is TRBJ2-5 and V is TRBV27; 12 bases are a match to TRBD2. The CDR3 sequence is 15 residues long. Germline loops: CDR1 MNHEY, CDR2 SMNVEV (reference sequence). V was pared by 5 bases and J by 3 bases, with 4 bases of the junction left unmatched. CDR3 bases: TGTGCCAGCAGTCCCCTAGCGGGAGGGGAAGAGACCCAGTACTTC. Protein sequence: CASSPLAGGEETQYF.

CDR3 in amino acids: CASSYGRDQPQHF. The CDR3 DNA reads as TGTGCCAGCAGTTACGGCAGGGATCAGCCCCAGCATTTT. The rearrangement links TRBV6-5 to TRBJ1-5; possible D gene TRBD1, 5 bases. Germline values: CDR1 MNHEY, CDR2 SVGAGI. This CDR3 comprises 13 residues. Trimming pared 2 bases from V and 5 bases from J, leaving 7 bases between.

The V gene is TRBV21-1, the J gene TRBJ1-2; the table's D call, TRBD1, has no DNA check behind it. TRBV21-1 is a pseudogene locus. This CDR3 comprises 14 residues. CDR3: CASSKRPGPLGYTF. In nucleotides, the CDR3 is TGTGCCAGCAGCAAACGGCCCGGACCCCTAGGCTACACCTTC.

This clonotype was seen repeatedly, ten times or more. The J gene is TRBJ2-1, the V gene TRBV12-3 or TRBV12-4; possibly TRBD1 for D (6 bases). This CDR3 is 10 amino acids long. Trimming pared 5 bases from V and 15 bases from J, leaving 11 bases between. DNA of the CDR3: TGTGCCAGCAGTGAGGGGGATCTGTTCTTC. Translated, it gives CASSEGDLFF.

This chain joins TRBV11-2 and TRBJ1-1; maybe TRBD1 (6 bases). There are 17 residues in the CDR3. Germline CDR1 and CDR2: SGHAT and FQNNGV. Trimming took 4 bases from V and 0 from J, leaving 18 bases between them. The CDR3 sequence: CASSSQLGGWVNTEAFF. In nucleotides, the CDR3 is TGTGCCAGCAGCTCCCAACTAGGGGGTTGGGTGAACACTGAAGCTTTCTTT. The full variable domain, completed using reference TRBV11-2 and TRBJ1-1, is EAGVAQSPRYKIIEKRQSVAFWCNPISGHATLYWYQQILGQGPKLLIQFQNNGVVDDSQLPKDRFSAERLKGVDSTLKIQPAKLEDSAVYLCASSSQLGGWVNTEAFFGQGTRLTVV.

The chain employs TRBV28 and TRBJ2-3, with a weak D call TRBD2 (5 bases). This CDR3 is 15 amino acids long. V was trimmed by 3 bases and J by 1 base, leaving 11 bases between them. Germline V gives CDR1 MDHEN, CDR2 SYDVKM. The CDR3 nucleotides are TGTGCCAGCAGTTTTGAGCCCGGGGGCACAGATACGCAGTATTTT. Protein product: CASSFEPGGTDTQYF.

The chain joins TRBV27 to TRBJ1-1, with TRBD1 identical over 7 bases. Germline-derived CDR1 and CDR2 are MNHEY and SMNVEV (reference sequence). This CDR3 has 12 residues. Trimming took 4 bases from V and 7 from J; bases not matched to a gene: 3. The CDR3 loop reads CASSSRQGEAFF. CDR3 sequence (DNA): TGTGCCAGCAGTTCACGACAGGGTGAAGCTTTCTTT.